This note documents a single TCR beta chain sequence. The antigen is unknown. Repertoires were generated with immunoSEQ multiplex PCR, while TCRdb's copy carries only in-frame clones and drops some. The table has 180,000 or so clones, around nine tenths seen once. The data originate from a study of T cell responses to AZD1222 COVID-19 vaccine. General study findings and limits: Spike-specific TCR breadth and depth grew following two AZD1222 doses. Researchers took repertoire samples only after the peak T cell response had come. Donors were largely white British and mainly female; clonal diversity was possibly underestimated. Regions 160-218 and 743-854 dominated among vaccine-associated CD4 TCRs spanning spike.

V gave up 0 bases and J gave up 2 bases, with 17 bases separating them. The CDR3 is 17 amino acids. From germline, CDR1 is LGHNA and CDR2 YSLEER. The receptor was isolated from an adult who received the AZD1222 COVID-19 vaccine. The source was peripheral blood, collected 28 days after the second AZD1222 dose. The chain joins TRBV4-3 to TRBJ2-7; D unclear. CDR3 sequence reads: CASSQEAPGAPPYEQYF. The CDR3 DNA reads TGCGCCAGCAGCCAAGAGGCCCCGGGCGCACCCCCCTACGAGCAGTACTTC.